This record covers a single T cell receptor beta chain. Its cognate antigen is unknown. CDR3 size: 14 residues. The germline CDR1 and CDR2 sequences are MNHEY and SMNVEV (reference sequence). The V and J ends lost 5 bases and 2 bases respectively, with 13 bases between them. The sample is drawn from a study of T cell responses to AZD1222 COVID-19 vaccine. Study-wide context: Pooling covered second doses at about 4 or about 12 weeks.

Study-wide results and caveats: Regions left unmutated in variants are reportedly the target of nearly half of spike-specific TCRs. In a largely white British group with more females than males, clonal diversity was possibly underestimated. Baseline seropositivity occurred in only a handful of AZD1222 recipients.

This table comes from immunoSEQ multiplex PCR, and its TCRdb copy is limited to in-frame clones, with some not included. This repertoire shows 100,000 or so clones, about 82% found once; its top ten account for about 1.5%. The chain combines TRBV27 with TRBJ2-7, with unresolved D. The receptor was isolated from an adult in good health. The sample was peripheral blood, taken on day 0 of AZD1222 vaccination. Here the CDR3 reads CASSPSVQPYEQYF. In nucleotides, the CDR3 is TGTGCCAGCAGTCCCTCAGTGCAACCCTACGAGCAGTACTTC.